The 27 T cell receptor beta chains listed next were all sequenced from one sample in a study of cytomegalovirus exposure and HLA in healthy donors. PCR employed 60 Vbeta and 13 Jbeta primers. The data were produced by immunoSEQ multiplex PCR, yet TCRdb's version contains in-frame clones alone and is incomplete. The sample has some 87,000 clones, around two thirds seen once. The source material was PBMCs. The source of these receptors is a woman aged 25 to 39 in good health and CMV-seropositive.

The CDR3 nucleotides read TGTGCCAGCAGTGAAGGGACATTTATGGGGGGAAACACCATATATTTT. This sequence encodes CASSEGTFMGGNTIYF. This chain joins TRBV6-1 and TRBJ1-3; D is perhaps TRBD1 (5 bases). The V end was cut by 1 base, the J end by 4 bases, with 14 bases between. This CDR3 contains 16 residues. The V gene's germline CDR1 is MNHNS and CDR2 SASEGT.

This chain links TRBV5-1 with TRBJ2-3; no firm D call. V was shortened by 1 base and J by 0 bases, with 6 bases between the two germline ends. The CDR3 sequence is 14 residues long. In germline, CDR1 is SGHRS, CDR2 YFSETQ. The CDR3 loop is CASSLPTSTDTQYF. The CDR3 coding sequence is TGCGCCAGCAGCTTGCCGACTAGCACAGATACGCAGTATTTT.

V gene TRBV15 combines with J gene TRBJ1-2, with no clear D. The germline V gene encodes CDR1 LNHNV and CDR2 YYDKDF (reference sequence). The CDR3 totals 13 residues. Trimming took 0 bases from V and 7 from J, leaving 9 bases between them. The CDR3 protein is CATSRDTAGGYTF. CDR3 nucleotide sequence: TGTGCCACCAGCAGAGACACCGCGGGTGGCTACACCTTC.

This clone was counted between two and nine times. Here the CDR3 DNA reads TGTGCCAGCAGTCCCTGGCCAACATCTGGAAACACCATATATTTT. The encoded protein is CASSPWPTSGNTIYF. The rearrangement links TRBV7-2 to TRBJ1-3; the D is unclear. From germline, CDR1 is SGHTA and CDR2 FQGNSA. Trimming pared 6 bases from V and 1 base from J, leaving 13 bases between. The CDR3 totals 15 residues.

The chain employs TRBV2 and TRBJ2-7, with TRBD1 identical over 8 bases. Per germline, CDR1 SNHLY and CDR2 FYNNEI. Trimming removed 6 bases from V and 7 bases from J; junction bases left unmatched: 8. The CDR3 contains 13 residues. CDR3 in amino acids: CASRRDTGGEQYF. CDR3 nucleotides: TGTGCCAGCAGAAGAGACACAGGGGGAGAGCAGTACTTC.

This clone was observed a handful of times. The rearrangement joins TRBV7-2 to TRBJ1-2; the D is unclear. Trimming stripped 4 bases from V and 7 bases from J, with 16 bases between. In germline, CDR1 is SGHTA, CDR2 FQGNSA. The CDR3 is 14 residues long. This chain's CDR3 is CASSYDISLGGYTF. The CDR3 DNA is TGTGCCAGCAGCTACGACATTTCCTTAGGTGGCTACACCTTC. Drawing the rest from reference TRBV7-2 and TRBJ1-2, the complete variable domain is GAGVSQSPSNKVTEKGKDVELRCDPISGHTALYWYRQSLGQGLEFLIYFQGNSAPDKSGLPSDRFSAERTGGSVSTLTIQRTQQEDSAVYLCASSYDISLGGYTFGSGTRLTVV.

About this clone itself: Just one base apart from a much larger clone, this may be a read error. This rearrangement joins TRBV2 to TRBJ2-3, with TRBD1 identical over 7 bases. The CDR3 is 13 residues long. Germline V gene lookup returns CDR1 SNHLY and CDR2 FYNNEI. Trimming at V came to 6 bases and at J to 2 bases, leaving 2 bases not matched to a gene. The DNA for the CDR3 is TGTGCCAGCAGGGGACAGCCCACAGATACGCAGTATTTT. It yields the protein CASRGQPTDTQYF.

The gene calls are TRBV27 and TRBJ1-1, with 10 bases aligning to TRBD1. V lost 5 bases and J lost 10; bases outside the gene matches: 4. Germline CDR1 reads MNHEY; CDR2 reads SMNVEV (reference sequence). The CDR3 is made up of 12 amino acids. The DNA for the CDR3 is TGTGCCAGCAGTCAAGACAGGGGGCGAGCTTTCTTT. Its protein product is CASSQDRGRAFF.

This clone is a singleton in its sample. The genes are TRBV7-2 and TRBJ2-6; a possible D gene is TRBD1 (5 bases). The CDR3 sequence is 15 residues long. V was pared by 6 bases and J by 4 bases, with 13 bases between. The germline V gene encodes CDR1 SGHTA and CDR2 FQGNSA. DNA of the CDR3: TGTGCCAGCAGATCCAGGGTGCGAGGGGCCAACGTCCTGACTTTC. Encoded protein: CASRSRVRGANVLTF.

The CDR3 is CASSLIVVETQYF. The CDR3 DNA sequence: TGTGCCAGCAGTTTAATCGTCGTGGAGACCCAGTACTTC. The chain couples TRBV28 to TRBJ2-5; D gene uncertain. Trimming cost V 2 bases and J 5 bases, with 9 bases left between them. Germline CDR1 and CDR2: MDHEN and SYDVKM. This CDR3 has 13 amino acids. The variable domain in full, completed from reference TRBV28 and TRBJ2-5, reads DVKVTQSSRYLVKRTGEKVFLECVQDMDHENMFWYRQDPGLGLRLIYFSYDVKMKEKGDIPEGYSVSREKKERFSLILESASTNQTSMYLCASSLIVVETQYFGPGTRLLVL.

The chain recombines TRBV19 with TRBJ1-5; D is uncertain. Between the trimmed V and J ends, which lost 2 bases and 5 bases, there was a span of 10 bases. The CDR3 consists of 14 residues. Germline V gives CDR1 LNHDA, CDR2 SQIVND (reference sequence). CDR3 bases: TGTGCCAGTAGTATAACCTGGCGGGATCAGCCCCAGCATTTT. Translation gives CASSITWRDQPQHF.

V and J are TRBV7-8 and TRBJ2-1, with TRBD2 matching 7 bases. The germline V gene encodes CDR1 SGHVS and CDR2 FQNEAQ. The V segment lost 4 bases and the J segment 10 bases; nucleotides outside the gene matches: 4. The CDR3 extends over 12 amino acids. CDR3 nucleotides: TGTGCCAGCAGCTCCACGGGGGGAGAGCAGTTCTTC. Its translation is CASSSTGGEQFF. Full variable domain (rest looked up from reference TRBV7-8 and TRBJ2-1): GAGVSQSPRYKVAKRGQDVALRCDPISGHVSLFWYQQALGQGPEFLTYFQNEAQLDKSGLPSDRFFAERPEGSVSTLKIQRTQQEDSAVYLCASSSTGGEQFFGPGTRLTVL.

Only a few counts were recorded for this clone. CDR3 sequence (DNA): TGTGCCAGCACGTCACAGCAGGGCTATGGCTACACCTTC. This gives the protein CASTSQQGYGYTF. J is TRBJ1-2 and V is TRBV2, with D tentatively TRBD1 (5 bases). Germline CDR1 is SNHLY and CDR2 is FYNNEI. The CDR3 is 13 amino acids. V shed 7 bases and J shed 4 bases, with 13 bases lying between them.

The chain is built from TRBV7-2 and TRBJ2-3; D is ambiguous. CDR1 is SGHTA, CDR2 FQGNSA, per germline. This CDR3 has 14 residues. Trimming left V 1 base short and J 4 bases short, with 9 bases between. Here the CDR3 reads CASSLDMAADTQYF. As DNA, the CDR3 is TGTGCCAGCAGCTTAGATATGGCGGCAGATACGCAGTATTTT.

This clone was seen only a few times. This chain uses TRBV4-1 with TRBJ1-2, with D possibly being TRBD1 (6 bases). V was shortened by 4 bases and J by 0 bases, with 12 bases between the two germline ends. The CDR3 covers 15 residues. The germline V gene encodes CDR1 MGHRA and CDR2 YSYEKL. CDR3 DNA sequence: TGCGCCAGCAGCCGATCAGGGGTTTCTAACTATGGCTACACCTTC. Translation gives CASSRSGVSNYGYTF.

The chain links TRBV6-1 to TRBJ2-7; possibly TRBD2 for D (6 bases). Germline values: CDR1 MNHNS, CDR2 SASEGT. The ends were cut back, 7 bases at V and 0 bases at J, with 16 bases in the middle. CDR3 length equals 15 residues. In DNA, the CDR3 is TGTGCCAGCAAGGAGGGGTACAGCCTCTCCTACGAGCAGTACTTC. Its translation: CASKEGYSLSYEQYF.

The chain has TRBV5-5 and TRBJ2-3; 7 nucleotides agree with TRBD1. The CDR3 consists of 16 residues. Germline V gives CDR1 SGHKS, CDR2 YYEKEE (reference sequence). Trimming removed 6 bases from V and 2 bases from J; junction bases left unmatched: 12. Here the CDR3 DNA reads TGTGCCAGCAAAGGTCAGACAGGGCTAGTCACAGATACGCAGTATTTT. This gives the protein CASKGQTGLVTDTQYF.

The rearrangement uses TRBV7-9 and TRBJ1-4; TRBD1 aligns across 9 bases. CDR1 is SEHNR and CDR2 is FQNEAQ in the germline V gene (reference sequence). Trimming took 5 bases from V and 0 from J; bases not matched to a gene: 4. This CDR3 comprises 16 residues. DNA of the CDR3: TGTGCCAGCAGCCCCGGACAGGGGACAACTAATGAAAAACTGTTTTTT. Translating gives CASSPGQGTTNEKLFF.

This chain links TRBV11-3 with TRBJ2-5; 8 bases fit TRBD1. The CDR3 covers 13 residues. In germline, CDR1 is SGHNT, CDR2 YENEEA. V shed 6 bases and J 5 bases; nucleotides not matched to a gene: 5. The CDR3 loop reads CASRDRGKETQYF. As DNA, the CDR3 is TGTGCCAGCAGAGACAGGGGAAAGGAGACCCAGTACTTC.

The chain recombines TRBV18 with TRBJ1-1, with TRBD1 matching over 7 bases. With V trimmed by 3 bases and J by 0 bases, 4 bases remained unmatched. The V gene's germline CDR1 is KGHSH and CDR2 LQKENI. This CDR3 comprises 15 residues. The CDR3 region is CASSPRQGMNTEAFF. The CDR3 DNA is TGTGCCAGCTCACCGAGACAGGGCATGAACACTGAAGCTTTCTTT.

This clone has only one observation. V is TRBV27 and J is TRBJ2-7; 7 bases match TRBD1. The V segment lost 7 bases and the J segment 1 base; nucleotides outside the gene matches: 7. In germline, CDR1 is MNHEY, CDR2 SMNVEV (reference sequence). The CDR3 loop spans 14 amino acids. CDR3 in DNA: TGTGCCAGCAAGGCGACAGGGACATCCTACGAGCAGTACTTC. It is translated as CASKATGTSYEQYF.

This chain connects TRBV5-6 to TRBJ2-3; TRBD2 matches at 9 bases. The junction had 11 bases not matched to a gene; V was cut back by 6 bases and J by 6 bases. CDR1 is SGHDT, CDR2 YYEEEE, per germline. The CDR3 loop spans 15 amino acids. DNA for the CDR3: TGTGCCAGCAACATGGGGGGACTAGCTTCGGATACGCAGTATTTT. Translated: CASNMGGLASDTQYF.

The rearrangement uses TRBV4-3 and TRBJ2-7; tentatively, D is TRBD1 (5 bases). This CDR3 contains 13 residues. Germline assignment: CDR1 LGHNA and CDR2 YSLEER. Trimming shortened V by 2 bases and J by 4 bases, and 9 bases separated the two germline ends. The CDR3 sequence is CASSQKTGYEQYF. The CDR3 DNA follows: TGCGCCAGCAGCCAAAAAACAGGTTACGAGCAGTACTTC.

This clone appeared a few times. The chain has TRBV7-9 and TRBJ2-4, with 10 bases aligning to TRBD2. The ends lost 6 bases at V and 0 bases at J; junction bases unmatched: 5. Germline V gene lookup returns CDR1 SEHNR and CDR2 FQNEAQ (reference sequence). The CDR3 has 16 residues. This CDR3 is CASSFSGGEAKNIQYF. The CDR3, as DNA: TGTGCCAGCAGTTTCAGCGGGGGGGAAGCCAAAAACATTCAGTACTTC.

This sequence joins TRBV4-1 and TRBJ2-5; 10 bases fit TRBD1. This CDR3 has 12 amino acids. V lost 4 bases and J lost 10; bases outside the gene matches: 3. CDR1 MGHRA and CDR2 YSYEKL come from the germline V gene. CDR3 sequence reads: CASSPDRGDQYF. The CDR3 region has the DNA TGCGCCAGCAGCCCGGACAGGGGGGACCAGTACTTC.

V gene TRBV10-3 combines with J gene TRBJ1-5; 10 positions match TRBD1. J was trimmed by 5 bases and V by 6 bases; bases with no gene match: 7. From germline, CDR1 is ENHRY and CDR2 SYGVKD. The CDR3 spans 15 residues. CDR3 in DNA: TGTGCCATCAGCCGGGACAGGGGAAGGGATCAGCCCCAGCATTTT. The encoded protein is CAISRDRGRDQPQHF.

The chain has TRBV19 and TRBJ1-1; a weak D match, TRBD1 (5 bases). Germline V gene lookup returns CDR1 LNHDA and CDR2 SQIVND (reference sequence). V lost 6 bases and J 0 bases, leaving 14 bases between the germline ends. The CDR3 is 15 amino acids. The CDR3 loop reads CASRLGTGMNTEAFF. CDR3 in DNA: TGTGCCAGTAGGTTGGGAACAGGCATGAACACTGAAGCTTTCTTT.